This T cell receptor beta chain was sequenced for a study of shared clonotypes between healthy human individuals. CDR3 length: 16 amino acids. V lost 6 bases, J lost 4 bases, and 10 bases stayed unmatched. Germline values: CDR1 MNHEY, CDR2 SMNVEV (reference sequence). TCRdb's table, derived via immunoSEQ multiplex PCR, lists solely in-frame clones and lacks some. The repertoire holds hundreds of thousands of clones, 73% seen once, with around 1.8% in the top ten. This chain uses TRBV27 with TRBJ2-7; 12 bases match TRBD2. The specimen sequenced was memory CD4+ T cells sorted from blood. Regarding subset: CD45RA-negative fraction. This TCR was sampled from a woman aged 30 to 39 in good health. Here the CDR3 DNA reads TGTGCCAGCAGCCAAGACCGACTAGCGGGAGATTACGAGCAGTACTTC. It translates to CASSQDRLAGDYEQYF.